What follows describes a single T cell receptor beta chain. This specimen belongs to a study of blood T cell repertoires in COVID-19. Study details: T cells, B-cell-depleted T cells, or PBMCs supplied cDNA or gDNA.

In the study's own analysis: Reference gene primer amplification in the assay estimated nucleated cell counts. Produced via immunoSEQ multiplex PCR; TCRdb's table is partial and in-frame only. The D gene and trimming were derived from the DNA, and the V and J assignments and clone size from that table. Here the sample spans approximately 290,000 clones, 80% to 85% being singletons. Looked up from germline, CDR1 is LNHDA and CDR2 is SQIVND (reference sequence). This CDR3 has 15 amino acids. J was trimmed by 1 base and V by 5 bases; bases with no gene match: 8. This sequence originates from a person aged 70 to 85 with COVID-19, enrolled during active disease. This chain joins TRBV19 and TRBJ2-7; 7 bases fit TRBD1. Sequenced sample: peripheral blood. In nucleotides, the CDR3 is TGTGCCAGTAGTTTAGCCGGGACAGCTTCCTACGAGCAGTACTTC. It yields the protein CASSLAGTASYEQYF.